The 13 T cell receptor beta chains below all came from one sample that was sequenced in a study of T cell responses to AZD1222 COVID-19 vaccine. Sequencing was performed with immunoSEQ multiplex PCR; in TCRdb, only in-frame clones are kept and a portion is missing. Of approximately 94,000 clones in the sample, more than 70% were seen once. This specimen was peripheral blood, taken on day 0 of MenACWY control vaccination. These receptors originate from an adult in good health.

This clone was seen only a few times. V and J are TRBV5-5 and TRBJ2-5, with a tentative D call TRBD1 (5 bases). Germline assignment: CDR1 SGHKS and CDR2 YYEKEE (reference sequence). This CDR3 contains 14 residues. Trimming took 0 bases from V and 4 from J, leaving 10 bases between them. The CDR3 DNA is TGTGCCAGCAGCTTGGCCTGGGGCGGAGAGACCCAGTACTTC. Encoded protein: CASSLAWGGETQYF.

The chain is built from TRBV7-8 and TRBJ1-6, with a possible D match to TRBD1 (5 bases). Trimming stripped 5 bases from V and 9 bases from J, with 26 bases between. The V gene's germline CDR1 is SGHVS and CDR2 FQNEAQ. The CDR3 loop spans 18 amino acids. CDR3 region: CASSPPTGSQGFPSPLHF. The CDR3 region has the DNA TGTGCCAGCAGCCCCCCGACCGGTTCGCAGGGATTCCCTTCACCCCTCCACTTT.

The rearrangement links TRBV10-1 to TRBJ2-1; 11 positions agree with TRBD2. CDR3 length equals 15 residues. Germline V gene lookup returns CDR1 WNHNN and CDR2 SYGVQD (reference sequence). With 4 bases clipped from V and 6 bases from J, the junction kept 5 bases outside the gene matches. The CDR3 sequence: CASSAGTSGSNEQFF. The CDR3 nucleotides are TGCGCCAGCAGTGCCGGGACTAGCGGTAGCAATGAGCAGTTCTTC.

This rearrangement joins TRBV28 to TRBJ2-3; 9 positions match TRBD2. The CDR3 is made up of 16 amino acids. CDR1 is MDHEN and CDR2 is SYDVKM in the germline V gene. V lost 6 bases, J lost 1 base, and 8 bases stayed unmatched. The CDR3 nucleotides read TGTGCCAGCAGCCCTAGCGGGATGGGAGGCACAGATACGCAGTATTTT. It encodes CASSPSGMGGTDTQYF.

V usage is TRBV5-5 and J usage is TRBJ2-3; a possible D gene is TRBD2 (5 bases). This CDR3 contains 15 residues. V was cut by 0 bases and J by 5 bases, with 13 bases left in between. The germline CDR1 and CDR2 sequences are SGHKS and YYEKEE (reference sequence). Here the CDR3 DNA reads TGTGCCAGCAGCTTGGTACCGGGAAGTGAAGATACGCAGTATTTT. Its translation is CASSLVPGSEDTQYF.

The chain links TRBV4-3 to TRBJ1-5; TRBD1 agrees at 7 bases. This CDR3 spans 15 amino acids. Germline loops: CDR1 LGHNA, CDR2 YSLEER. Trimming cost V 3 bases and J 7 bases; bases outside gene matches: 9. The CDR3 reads CASSHNRDSPQPQHF. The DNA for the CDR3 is TGCGCCAGCAGCCATAACCGGGACAGTCCCCAGCCCCAGCATTTT.

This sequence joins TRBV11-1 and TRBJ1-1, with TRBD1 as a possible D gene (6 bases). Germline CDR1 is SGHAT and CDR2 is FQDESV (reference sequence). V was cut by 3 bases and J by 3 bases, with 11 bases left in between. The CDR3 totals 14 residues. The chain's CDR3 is CASSFGGRDTEAFF. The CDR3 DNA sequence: TGTGCCAGCAGCTTTGGGGGGCGGGACACTGAAGCTTTCTTT.

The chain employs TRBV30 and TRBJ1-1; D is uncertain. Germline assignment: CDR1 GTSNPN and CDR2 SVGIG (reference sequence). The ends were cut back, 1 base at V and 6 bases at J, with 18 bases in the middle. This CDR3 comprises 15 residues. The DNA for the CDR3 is TGTGCCTGGAGTGGAGTAGGTCATGGCGGGGCTGAAGCTTTCTTT. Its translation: CAWSGVGHGGAEAFF.

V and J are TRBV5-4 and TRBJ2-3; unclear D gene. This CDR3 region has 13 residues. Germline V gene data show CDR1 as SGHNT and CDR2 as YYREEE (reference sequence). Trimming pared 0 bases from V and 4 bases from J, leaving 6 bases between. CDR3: CASSLVAADTQYF. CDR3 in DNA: TGTGCCAGCAGCTTGGTGGCGGCAGATACGCAGTATTTT.

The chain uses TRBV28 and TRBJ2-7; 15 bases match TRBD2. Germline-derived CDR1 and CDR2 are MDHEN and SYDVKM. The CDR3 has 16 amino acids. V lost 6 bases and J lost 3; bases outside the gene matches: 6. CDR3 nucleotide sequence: TGTGCCAGCAGACCGCCGGGACTAGCGGGGGGCTACGAGCAGTACTTC. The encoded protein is CASRPPGLAGGYEQYF.

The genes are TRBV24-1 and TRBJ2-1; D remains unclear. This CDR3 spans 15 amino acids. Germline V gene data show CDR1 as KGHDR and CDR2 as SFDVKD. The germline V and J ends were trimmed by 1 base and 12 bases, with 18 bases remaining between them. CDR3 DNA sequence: TGTGCCACCAGTGATTTAACCCCCAACGGAGCACCGCAGTTCTTC. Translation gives CATSDLTPNGAPQFF.

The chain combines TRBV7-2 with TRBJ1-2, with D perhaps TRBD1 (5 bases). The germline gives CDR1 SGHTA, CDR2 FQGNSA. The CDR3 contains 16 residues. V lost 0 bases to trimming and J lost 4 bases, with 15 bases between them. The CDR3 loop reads CASSLAGGGRSYGYTF. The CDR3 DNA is TGTGCCAGCAGCTTAGCTGGTGGGGGTCGGAGCTATGGCTACACCTTC.

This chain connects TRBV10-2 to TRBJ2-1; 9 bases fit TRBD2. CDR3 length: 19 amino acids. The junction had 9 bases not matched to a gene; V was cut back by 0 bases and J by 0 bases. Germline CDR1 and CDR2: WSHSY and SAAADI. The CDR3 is CASSESPGLAPSSYNEQFF. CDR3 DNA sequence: TGCGCCAGCAGTGAGTCCCCCGGACTAGCGCCAAGCTCCTACAATGAGCAGTTCTTC.